A single sample gave rise to the 20 T cell receptor beta chains below, sequenced in a study of blood T cell repertoires in COVID-19. The repertoire was sequenced with immunoSEQ multiplex PCR; TCRdb's copy has only in-frame clones and lacks some. The table has 150,000 to 200,000 clones, around nine tenths seen once. Sequencing was performed on peripheral blood. The receptors originated from a woman aged 18-29 years who had recovered from COVID-19.

The chain uses TRBV7-6 and TRBJ2-5; a weak D match, TRBD1 (5 bases). V was pared by 4 bases and J by 5 bases, with 14 bases between. The CDR3 loop spans 14 amino acids. CDR1 is SGHVS and CDR2 is FNYEAQ in the germline V gene. The CDR3: CASSSRMGRETQYF. The CDR3 DNA follows: TGTGCCAGCAGCTCCCGGATGGGGCGGGAGACCCAGTACTTC. Full variable domain (rest looked up from reference TRBV7-6 and TRBJ2-5): GAGVSQSPRYKVTKRGQDVALRCDPISGHVSLYWYRQALGQGPEFLTYFNYEAQQDKSGLPNDRFSAERPEGSISTLTIQRTEQRDSAMYRCASSSRMGRETQYFGPGTRLLVL.

V usage is TRBV11-2 and J usage is TRBJ2-3, with TRBD2 identical over 9 bases. Germline CDR1 is SGHAT and CDR2 is FQNNGV. V was pared by 1 base and J by 5 bases, with 4 bases of the junction left unmatched. This CDR3 has 15 amino acids. The CDR3 sequence: CASSLGGRAQDTQYF. For the CDR3, the DNA is TGTGCCAGCAGCTTAGGCGGGAGGGCCCAAGATACGCAGTATTTT.

The chain links TRBV30 to TRBJ1-4; 9 nucleotides agree with TRBD1. The V gene end was trimmed by 3 bases and the J gene end by 7 bases; junction bases not matched to a gene: 6. CDR3 size: 14 residues. The V gene's germline CDR1 is GTSNPN and CDR2 SVGIG (reference sequence). The CDR3 sequence: CAWSGTGRSEKLFF. The CDR3 nucleotides read TGTGCCTGGAGCGGGACAGGGCGTTCTGAAAAACTGTTTTTT.

This chain links TRBV6-2 or TRBV6-3 with TRBJ2-1; the match to TRBD1 covers 8 bases. Germline-derived CDR1 and CDR2 are MNHEY and SVGEGT. The V segment lost 4 bases and the J segment 1 base; nucleotides outside the gene matches: 18. The CDR3 contains 20 residues. The CDR3 region has the DNA TGTGCCAGCAGTTTCCGCAGGGGGCAAGGGGGAGCCTCTTCCTACAATGAGCAGTTCTTC. It specifies CASSFRRGQGGASSYNEQFF.

This chain connects TRBV6-6 to TRBJ1-1; D gene uncertain. Germline values: CDR1 MNHNY, CDR2 SVGAGI (reference sequence). The V end was cut by 6 bases, the J end by 10 bases, with 9 bases between. The CDR3 length is 10 residues. This chain's CDR3 is CASSGEGAFF. The DNA for the CDR3 is TGTGCCAGCAGCGGAGAAGGAGCTTTCTTT.

A few counts support this clone. The gene calls are TRBV5-6 and TRBJ2-3, with D maybe TRBD1 (5 bases). The CDR3 is 14 residues long. In germline, CDR1 is SGHDT, CDR2 YYEEEE. With 0 bases removed from V and 2 bases from J, the gap between germline ends came to 7 bases. CDR3 sequence: CASSLGQFTDTQYF. The CDR3 DNA is TGTGCCAGCAGCTTGGGACAGTTCACAGATACGCAGTATTTT. The variable domain in full, with the rest retrieved from reference TRBV5-6 and TRBJ2-3, is DAGVTQSPTHLIKTRGQQVTLRCSPKSGHDTVSWYQQALGQGPQFIFQYYEEEERQRGNFPDRFSGHQFPNYSSELNVNALLLGDSALYLCASSLGQFTDTQYFGPGTRLTVL.

The genes are TRBV6-2 or TRBV6-3 and TRBJ2-7; 13 positions match TRBD2. After removal of 0 bases from V and 3 bases from J, the junction contained 5 bases not matched to a gene. The germline gives CDR1 MNHEY, CDR2 SVGEGT. The CDR3 is 17 residues long. Here the CDR3 DNA reads TGTGCCAGCAGTTACTCGAGTAGGACTAGCGGGGGCTACGAGCAGTACTTC. It translates to CASSYSSRTSGGYEQYF.

The J gene is TRBJ2-7, the V gene TRBV10-3; 9 nucleotides agree with TRBD2. Germline lookup yields CDR1 ENHRY and CDR2 SYGVKD. V dropped 7 bases and J dropped 1; count of bases not matched to a gene: 2. This CDR3 has 13 residues. This CDR3 is CAIMLAGSYEQYF. The CDR3 DNA reads TGTGCCATCATGCTAGCGGGGTCCTACGAGCAGTACTTC.

This clone was detected only once. V and J are TRBV10-3 and TRBJ1-2; D is ambiguous. Trimming shortened V by 8 bases and J by 4 bases, and 17 bases separated the two germline ends. The germline V gene has CDR1 ENHRY and CDR2 SYGVKD. The CDR3 contains 14 residues. Written as DNA, the CDR3 is TGTGCCATCCACGGGGTTTCCCCTACCTATGGCTACACCTTC. This sequence encodes CAIHGVSPTYGYTF.

This clone has only one observation. This chain connects TRBV3-1 (or the pseudogene TRBV3-2) to TRBJ1-6; D is undetermined. The CDR3 is 19 amino acids. Germline V gene data show CDR1 as LGHDT and CDR2 as YNNKEL (reference sequence). V was cut by 0 bases and J by 7 bases, with 22 bases left in between. Here the CDR3 DNA reads TGTGCCAGCAGCCAAGAGAACGTTCCCACCCCGACGGGAAATTCACCCCTCCACTTT. Translated, it gives CASSQENVPTPTGNSPLHF.

V and J are TRBV3-1 (or the pseudogene TRBV3-2) and TRBJ2-2; D is possibly TRBD2 (5 bases). The CDR3 totals 12 residues. The V and J ends lost 1 base and 10 bases respectively, with 7 bases between them. Germline values: CDR1 LGHDT, CDR2 YNNKEL (reference sequence). CDR3 residues: CASSQVTMELFF. CDR3 in DNA: TGTGCCAGCAGCCAAGTGACTATGGAGCTGTTTTTT.

V is TRBV24-1 and J is TRBJ2-3; 8 bases are shared with TRBD2. V lost 9 bases to trimming and J lost 3 bases; unmatched junction nucleotides: 10. This CDR3 contains 15 residues. Per germline, CDR1 KGHDR and CDR2 SFDVKD. The chain's CDR3 is CATSLGSGTTDTQYF. The CDR3 nucleotides are TGTGCCACCTCCCTGGGTAGCGGGACGACAGATACGCAGTATTTT.

This sequence joins TRBV10-3 and TRBJ2-7, with 9 bases identical to TRBD2. V gave up 6 bases and J gave up 4 bases; unmatched junction bases: 10. This CDR3 is 15 amino acids long. CDR1 and CDR2 (germline): ENHRY, SYGVKD. The CDR3 coding sequence is TGTGCCATCAGCGAGAGCGGGGGGCGACAATACGAGCAGTACTTC. It translates to CAISESGGRQYEQYF.

This clone has only a few counts. The chain joins TRBV2 to TRBJ2-3, with 12 bases fitting TRBD2. The trim removed 4 bases at V and 1 base at J, leaving 9 bases unmatched. The germline gives CDR1 SNHLY, CDR2 FYNNEI. This CDR3 spans 18 amino acids. The CDR3 sequence is CASSGAGTSGPRTDTQYF. The CDR3 DNA reads TGTGCCAGCAGTGGGGCTGGGACTAGCGGGCCCCGCACAGATACGCAGTATTTT.

The chain has TRBV15 and TRBJ1-4; D unclear. Looked up from germline, CDR1 is LNHNV and CDR2 is YYDKDF (reference sequence). The V end lost 1 base, the J end lost 8 bases, and 8 bases lay between the germline ends. The CDR3 sequence is 13 residues long. Here the CDR3 reads CATSRVLEEKLFF. As DNA, the CDR3 is TGTGCCACCAGCAGAGTGCTGGAGGAAAAACTGTTTTTT.

J is TRBJ2-3 and V is TRBV19, with D unclear. Between the trimmed V and J ends, which lost 3 bases and 3 bases, there was a span of 10 bases. Germline lookup yields CDR1 LNHDA and CDR2 SQIVND (reference sequence). The CDR3 contains 14 residues. The CDR3 loop reads CASSITRLTDTQYF. The CDR3, as DNA: TGTGCCAGTAGTATTACCAGGTTGACAGATACGCAGTATTTT.

V usage is TRBV7-8 and J usage is TRBJ2-5, with TRBD2 identical over 7 bases. Germline values: CDR1 SGHVS, CDR2 FQNEAQ. With 1 base clipped from V and 5 bases from J, the junction kept 10 bases outside the gene matches. The CDR3 extends over 16 amino acids. The chain's CDR3 is CASSLVGTNVGETQYF. CDR3 DNA sequence: TGTGCCAGCAGCTTAGTTGGGACTAACGTCGGGGAGACCCAGTACTTC.

This sequence joins TRBV9 and TRBJ2-5; 10 nucleotides agree with TRBD2. Looked up from germline, CDR1 is SGDLS and CDR2 is YYNGEE. Losses at the gene ends were 4 bases for V and 5 bases for J; bases not matched to a gene: 8. This CDR3 is built from 15 residues. The CDR3 DNA is TGTGCCAGCAGCACTACAGCGGGGGGGCGGGAGACCCAGTACTTC. Protein product: CASSTTAGGRETQYF.

V and J are TRBV7-9 and TRBJ1-4; maybe TRBD1 (5 bases). Trimming cost V 2 bases and J 7 bases, with 17 bases left between them. The length of the CDR3 is 16 residues. Germline lookup yields CDR1 SEHNR and CDR2 FQNEAQ (reference sequence). For the CDR3, the DNA is TGTGCCAGCAGCTTATGGGGGGACTCGGGAGGTGAAAAACTGTTTTTT. This gives the protein CASSLWGDSGGEKLFF.

The V gene is TRBV9, the J gene TRBJ1-4; a possible D gene is TRBD1 (5 bases). This CDR3 has 14 residues. The V gene lost 0 bases and the J gene lost 6 bases, with 9 bases spanning the gap. Germline assignment: CDR1 SGDLS and CDR2 YYNGEE. This chain's CDR3 is CASSVVGGDEKLFF. DNA for the CDR3: TGTGCCAGCAGCGTAGTTGGGGGGGATGAAAAACTGTTTTTT. Drawing the rest from reference TRBV9 and TRBJ1-4, the complete variable domain is DSGVTQTPKHLITATGQRVTLRCSPRSGDLSVYWYQQSLDQGLQFLIQYYNGEERAKGNILERFSAQQFPDLHSELNLSSLELGDSALYFCASSVVGGDEKLFFGSGTQLSVL.